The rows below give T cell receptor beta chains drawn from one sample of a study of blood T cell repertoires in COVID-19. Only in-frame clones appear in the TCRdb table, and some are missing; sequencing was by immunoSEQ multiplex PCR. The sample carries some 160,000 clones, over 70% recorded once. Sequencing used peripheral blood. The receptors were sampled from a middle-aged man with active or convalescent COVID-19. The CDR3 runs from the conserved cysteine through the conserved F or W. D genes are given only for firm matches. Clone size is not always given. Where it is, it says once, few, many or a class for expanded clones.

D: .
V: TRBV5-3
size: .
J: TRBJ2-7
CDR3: CARSSGTPPYEQYF
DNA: TGTGCCAGAAGCTCCGGGACTCCTCCCTACGAGCAGTACTTC

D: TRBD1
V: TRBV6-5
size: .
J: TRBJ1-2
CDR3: CASRVRDSPNYGYTF
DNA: TGTGCCAGCAGAGTCCGGGACAGCCCTAACTATGGCTACACCTTC

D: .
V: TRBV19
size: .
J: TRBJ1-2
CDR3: CASSPRTANYGYTF
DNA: TGTGCCAGTAGTCCTCGGACAGCTAACTATGGCTACACCTTC

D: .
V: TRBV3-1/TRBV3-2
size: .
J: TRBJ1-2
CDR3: CASSQAARGGYTF
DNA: TGTGCCAGCAGCCAAGCGGCCCGGGGTGGCTACACCTTC

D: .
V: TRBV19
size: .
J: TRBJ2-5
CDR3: CASSLGHLQETQYF
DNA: TGTGCCAGTAGTTTGGGACACCTCCAAGAGACCCAGTACTTC

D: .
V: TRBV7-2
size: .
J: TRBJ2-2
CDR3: CASSWVGDPNTGELFF
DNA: TGTGCCAGCAGCTGGGTCGGGGATCCGAACACCGGGGAGCTGTTTTTT

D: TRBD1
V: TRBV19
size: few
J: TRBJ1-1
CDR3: CASSARGLEAFF
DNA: TGTGCCAGTAGTGCCAGGGGGCTGGAAGCTTTCTTT

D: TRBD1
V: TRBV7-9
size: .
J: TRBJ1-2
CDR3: CASSPRTGGSDGYTF
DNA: TGTGCCAGCAGCCCTCGCACAGGGGGGAGCGATGGCTACACCTTC

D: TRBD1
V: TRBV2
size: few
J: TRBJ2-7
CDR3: CASSRQGGAYEQYF
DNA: TGTGCCAGCAGTCGACAGGGGGGGGCCTACGAGCAGTACTTC

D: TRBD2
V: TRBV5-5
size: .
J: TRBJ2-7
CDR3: CASSGTSGSYEQYF
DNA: TGTGCCAGCAGCGGGACTAGCGGGAGCTACGAGCAGTACTTC

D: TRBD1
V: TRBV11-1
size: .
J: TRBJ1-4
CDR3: CASSSDRGDEKLFF
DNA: TGTGCCAGCAGCTCCGACAGGGGGGATGAAAAACTGTTTTTT

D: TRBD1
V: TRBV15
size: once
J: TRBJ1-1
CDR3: CATSIGQVATEAFF
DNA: TGTGCCACCAGCATCGGACAGGTGGCCACTGAAGCTTTCTTT

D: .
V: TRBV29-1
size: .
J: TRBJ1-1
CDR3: CSVARAVNTEAFF
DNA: TGCAGCGTTGCCAGGGCCGTGAACACTGAAGCTTTCTTT